This T cell receptor (beta chain) was sequenced during a study of somatic mutations in cytotoxic T cells in rheumatoid arthritis. Deletions cut 3 bases from V and 4 bases from J, with 24 bases between. The CDR3 spans 18 residues. Germline CDR1 WSHSY, CDR2 SAAADI. The assay was immunoSEQ multiplex PCR, and TCRdb's table has in-frame clones only and misses some. Among some 16,000 clones listed, 75% to 90% were seen once. The receptor was isolated from an adult with rheumatoid arthritis. Sequenced material: CD8+ T cells sorted from blood. The chain employs TRBV10-2 and TRBJ1-1; D is possibly TRBD1 (5 bases). CDR3: CASSDNRQTAPLGTEAFF. The CDR3 DNA follows: TGCGCCAGCAGTGATAACCGCCAGACAGCCCCTCTGGGCACTGAAGCTTTCTTT.